This note documents a single TCR beta chain sequence. Its specificity is unknown. The germline V gene encodes CDR1 ENHRY and CDR2 SYGVKD. The CDR3 is 15 residues long. The V end was cut by 1 base, the J end by 5 bases, with 14 bases between. The table came from immunoSEQ multiplex PCR; TCRdb's copy has only in-frame clones and leaves some out. Counted here are under 120,000 clones, 92% occurring once; the ten biggest clones make up about 1.2%. This sample stems from a study of T cell responses to AZD1222 COVID-19 vaccine. Study-level information: Researchers grouped second doses given at about 4 or about 12 weeks into one pool.

Study observations and caveats: Repertoires were collected only later (after the peak T cell response had occurred). There were mostly white British donors and more females than males, and clonal diversity was possibly underestimated. It was only a handful of AZD1222 recipients who were seropositive at baseline.

Sequencing used peripheral blood, obtained on day 0 of AZD1222 vaccination. This chain joins TRBV10-3 and TRBJ1-1, with D possibly matching TRBD1 (5 bases). This TCR came from an adult in good health. CDR3 DNA: TGTGCCATCAGTGAGTATCAGGGCGCGGGGACTGAAGCTTTCTTT. This translates into CAISEYQGAGTEAFF.